Presented here are 19 T cell receptor beta chains from one specimen sequenced in a study of control samples from healthy donors and cancer patients. The data were produced by immunoSEQ multiplex PCR, yet TCRdb's version contains in-frame clones alone and is incomplete. The sample lists around 160,000 clones; 90% to 95% were seen once. Sequenced material: blood. Receptors originate from a man between 18 and 29 years old in good health.

V gene TRBV19 combines with J gene TRBJ2-5; no definite D call. There are 11 residues in the CDR3. Trimming removed 3 bases at V and 5 bases at J, with 4 bases between. Germline V lookup: CDR1 LNHDA, CDR2 SQIVND (reference sequence). CDR3 region: CASSMGETQYF. CDR3 nucleotides: TGTGCCAGTAGTATGGGTGAGACCCAGTACTTC.

This chain links TRBV19 with TRBJ1-4, with 10 bases that match TRBD1. The trim removed 5 bases at V and 3 bases at J, leaving 3 bases unmatched. The CDR3 consists of 15 residues. Germline V gene data show CDR1 as LNHDA and CDR2 as SQIVND (reference sequence). The DNA of the CDR3 is TGTGCCAGTAGTGGGACAGGGGATCCTAATGAAAAACTGTTTTTT. Its protein product is CASSGTGDPNEKLFF.

The chain joins TRBV5-4 to TRBJ1-5; tentative D call: TRBD1 (5 bases). Germline CDR1 SGHNT, CDR2 YYREEE (reference sequence). The CDR3 has 13 residues. V was pared by 4 bases and J by 7 bases, with 12 bases between. The CDR3 loop reads CASSRGVGQPQHF. The CDR3 nucleotides read TGTGCCAGCAGCCGGGGGGTTGGACAGCCCCAGCATTTT.

This chain connects TRBV5-1 to TRBJ2-5, with 7 nucleotides matching TRBD2. The CDR3 runs 16 residues. Trimming removed 0 bases from V and 2 bases from J; junction bases left unmatched: 7. Per germline, CDR1 SGHRS and CDR2 YFSETQ. CDR3 residues: CASSLGPAGWQETQYF. Written as DNA, the CDR3 is TGCGCCAGCAGCTTGGGTCCAGCGGGGTGGCAAGAGACCCAGTACTTC.

V usage is TRBV18 and J usage is TRBJ2-4; 7 nucleotides agree with TRBD1. Germline-derived CDR1 and CDR2 are KGHSH and LQKENI. Losses at the gene ends were 3 bases for V and 6 bases for J; bases not matched to a gene: 17. This CDR3 comprises 18 residues. The CDR3 protein is CASSPLGRGLTPGNIQYF. The DNA for the CDR3 is TGTGCCAGCTCACCCTTGGGCAGGGGGTTGACCCCCGGAAACATTCAGTACTTC. Looking up the rest from reference TRBV18 and TRBJ2-4 gives the full variable domain: NAGVMQNPRHLVRRRGQEARLRCSPMKGHSHVYWYRQLPEEGLKFMVYLQKENIIDESGMPKERFSAEFPKEGPSILRIQQVVRGDSAAYFCASSPLGRGLTPGNIQYFGAGTRLSVL.

The chain recombines TRBV28 with TRBJ1-2, with D perhaps matching TRBD1 (5 bases). The germline CDR1 and CDR2 sequences are MDHEN and SYDVKM. The CDR3 spans 14 residues. V was clipped by 10 bases and J by 8 bases, with 23 bases between them. The CDR3 loop is CATTALRGLGGYTF. The DNA of the CDR3 is TGTGCCACCACGGCCCTCCGGGGCCTGGGAGGCTACACCTTC.

This chain links TRBV5-6 with TRBJ2-1; D is uncertain. The V gene's germline CDR1 is SGHDT and CDR2 YYEEEE. V was trimmed by 4 bases and J by 2 bases, leaving 16 bases between them. The CDR3 is made up of 16 amino acids. CDR3 DNA: TGTGCCAGCAGCAGGCCGAACACGGATGCCTACAATGAGCAGTTCTTC. This encodes CASSRPNTDAYNEQFF. The complete variable domain, with remaining parts taken from reference TRBV5-6 and TRBJ2-1, reads DAGVTQSPTHLIKTRGQQVTLRCSPKSGHDTVSWYQQALGQGPQFIFQYYEEEERQRGNFPDRFSGHQFPNYSSELNVNALLLGDSALYLCASSRPNTDAYNEQFFGPGTRLTVL.

The DNA for the CDR3 is TGTGCCGCCCGAAAACAGGGAAAACTGTTTTTT. Residues: CAARKQGKLFF. The chain couples TRBV12-3 or TRBV12-4 to TRBJ1-4, with D perhaps matching TRBD1 (6 bases). The ends were cut back, 11 bases at V and 10 bases at J, with 14 bases in the middle. The CDR3 spans 11 residues.

The V and J genes are TRBV7-8 and TRBJ1-5; D gene unclear. The germline V gene encodes CDR1 SGHVS and CDR2 FQNEAQ. The CDR3 loop spans 16 amino acids. Trimming stripped 3 bases from V and 0 bases from J, with 12 bases between. The CDR3 is CASSFRGGISNQPQHF. Written as DNA, the CDR3 is TGTGCCAGCAGCTTTAGAGGTGGGATTAGCAATCAGCCCCAGCATTTT.

The chain is built from TRBV15 and TRBJ1-1; D unresolved. With 7 bases removed from V and 1 base from J, the gap between germline ends came to 10 bases. This CDR3 region has 13 residues. CDR1 and CDR2 (germline): LNHNV, YYDKDF (reference sequence). The DNA of the CDR3 is TGTGCCACCAAAGGGCCGGGGAACACTGAAGCTTTCTTT. Translated: CATKGPGNTEAFF.

This clone was seen just once. This CDR3 is CASSAQTDTAGYGYNSPLHF. CDR3 DNA sequence: TGTGCCAGCAGCGCGCAAACGGACACCGCTGGGTATGGCTATAATTCACCCCTCCACTTT. The chain carries TRBV9 and TRBJ1-6; D may be TRBD1 (5 bases). The CDR3 loop spans 20 amino acids. Germline-derived CDR1 and CDR2 are SGDLS and YYNGEE. Between the trimmed V and J ends, which lost 3 bases and 3 bases, there was a span of 25 bases.

The rearrangement uses TRBV7-8 and TRBJ1-1; D is perhaps TRBD1 (6 bases). Per germline, CDR1 SGHVS and CDR2 FQNEAQ. The CDR3 sequence is 15 residues long. Trimming pared 5 bases from V and 0 bases from J, leaving 13 bases between. In DNA form, the CDR3 reads TGTGCCAGCAGCCCACTGGGGGGCCTGAACACTGAAGCTTTCTTT. Protein: CASSPLGGLNTEAFF.

The CDR3 sequence: CAIQLTNYNEQFF. CDR3 sequence (DNA): TGTGCCATCCAACTGACCAACTACAATGAGCAGTTCTTC. The rearrangement uses TRBV6-5 and TRBJ2-1; the D is unclear. This CDR3 is built from 13 residues. Trimming took off 10 bases at V and 3 bases at J, with 13 bases between the two ends. From germline, CDR1 is MNHEY and CDR2 SVGAGI.

This sequence joins TRBV3-1 (or the pseudogene TRBV3-2) and TRBJ2-5; D possibly corresponds to TRBD2 (5 bases). CDR1 is LGHDT and CDR2 is YNNKEL in the germline V gene (reference sequence). V lost 0 bases, J lost 3 bases, and 14 bases lay in between. CDR3 length: 16 amino acids. This CDR3 reads CASSQETLATKETQYF. The DNA for the CDR3 is TGTGCCAGCAGCCAAGAAACGCTAGCTACAAAAGAGACCCAGTACTTC.

This clone is deemed medium-sized. The J gene is TRBJ1-5, the V gene TRBV7-8, with a possible D match to TRBD1 (6 bases). V lost 1 base and J lost 6, with 13 bases in between. The CDR3 has 15 residues. In germline, CDR1 is SGHVS, CDR2 FQNEAQ. In nucleotides, the CDR3 is TGTGCCAGCAGCTTAGACGGACAGCCGGGTCAGCCCCAGCATTTT. As protein: CASSLDGQPGQPQHF.

The CDR3 loop is CSASGQGGEKLFF. The CDR3 bases are TGCAGTGCTAGTGGTCAGGGCGGGGAAAAACTGTTTTTT. The chain links TRBV20-1 to TRBJ1-4, with D possibly matching TRBD1 (5 bases). V lost 3 bases to trimming and J lost 8 bases, with 13 bases between them. The CDR3 is 13 residues long. Germline-derived CDR1 and CDR2 are DFQATT and SNEGSKA (reference sequence).

J is TRBJ1-2 and V is TRBV6-5; D ambiguous. This CDR3 is 15 amino acids long. With 5 bases removed from V and 1 base from J, the gap between germline ends came to 14 bases. Germline V lookup: CDR1 MNHEY, CDR2 SVGAGI. The CDR3: CASSQRHILNYGYTF. The CDR3 nucleotides read TGTGCCAGCAGTCAGAGACACATTCTTAACTATGGCTACACCTTC.

The chain has TRBV9 and TRBJ2-5, with 9 bases fitting TRBD1. The CDR3 spans 17 residues. Germline CDR1 is SGDLS and CDR2 is YYNGEE. The J segment lost 2 bases and the V segment lost 3 bases, leaving 11 bases of the junction unmatched. The CDR3 sequence: CASSAPGQGRQQETQYF. The CDR3 DNA is TGTGCCAGCAGCGCTCCGGGACAGGGAAGGCAGCAAGAGACCCAGTACTTC.

This clone has just one count. The gene calls are TRBV6-2 or TRBV6-3 and TRBJ2-1, with 8 nucleotides matching TRBD1. The CDR3 extends over 12 amino acids. Trimming removed 4 bases from V and 8 bases from J; junction bases left unmatched: 1. CDR1 and CDR2 from the germline V gene are MNHEY and SVGEGT. The CDR3 spells CASSSDRDEQFF. The CDR3 DNA reads as TGTGCCAGCAGTTCGGACAGGGATGAGCAGTTCTTC.